Following are 5 T cell receptor beta chains from one sample sequenced in a study of blood T cells in healthy people across ages. Primers used in a second PCR of roughly 6 to 12 cycles were a sample-barcoded 5' primer and a J-beta primer mix. TCRdb independently ran MiXCR on the 5' RACE reads; one entry per CDR3 protein. Of hundreds of thousands of distinct CDR3 sequences detected, 24% appear once; the ten largest clones hold around 10%. In addition, the sample was reused for a study of T cells of mothers and their children.

Specimen: blood. Receptors were obtained from a boy between 10 and 17 years old in good health.

This clonotype was seen a few times. CDR3 in DNA: TGCGCCAGCAGCTTGGAGGATACAACTAATGAAAAACTGTTTTTT. This codes for CASSLEDTTNEKLFF. The V call is TRBV5-1, the J call TRBJ1-4; D gene uncertain. CDR1 SGHRS and CDR2 YFSETQ come from the germline V gene. V was trimmed by 0 bases and J by 0 bases, leaving 6 bases between them. This CDR3 comprises 15 residues.

This clonotype was observed a few times. The chain couples TRBV2 to TRBJ2-3; 7 positions agree with TRBD2. CDR1 is SNHLY, CDR2 FYNNEI, per germline. V gave up 7 bases and J gave up 2 bases; unmatched junction bases: 6. This CDR3 has 14 amino acids. CDR3 sequence reads: CASTERGVTDTQYF. In nucleotides, the CDR3 is TGTGCCAGCACCGAACGGGGGGTCACAGATACGCAGTATTTT.

Points on this clonotype: Relative to the germline gene, one junction end is altered; a read error may explain this. The genes are TRBV6-2 or TRBV6-3 and TRBJ2-4; D is uncertain. The CDR3 is 13 amino acids. The germline V gene encodes CDR1 MNHEY and CDR2 SVGEGT. The chain's CDR3 is CASSKVAKNTQYF. CDR3 sequence (DNA): TGTGCCAGCAGTAAGGTGGCCAAAAACACTCAGTACTTC.

This clonotype has only a few counts. The chain is built from TRBV12-3 or TRBV12-4 and TRBJ1-4, with D maybe TRBD1 (6 bases). V gave up 4 bases and J gave up 4 bases, with 13 bases separating them. There are 15 residues in the CDR3. The CDR3 protein is CASSSPGHLNEKLFF. The CDR3 nucleotides are TGTGCCAGCAGTTCGCCGGGACACCTTAATGAAAAACTGTTTTTT.

This rearrangement joins TRBV4-2 to TRBJ2-3; 12 bases align to TRBD2. Germline values: CDR1 LGHNA, CDR2 YNFKEQ. V trimming: 0 bases; J trimming: 4 bases; junction bases outside the gene matches: 8. This CDR3 has 18 residues. Here the CDR3 reads CASSQEASGGVVADTQYF. The CDR3 DNA is TGTGCCAGCAGCCAAGAAGCTAGCGGGGGGGTAGTAGCAGATACGCAGTATTTT.